The 22 T cell receptor beta chains below all came from one sample that was sequenced in a study of cytomegalovirus exposure and HLA in healthy donors. The PCR had 60 Vbeta and 13 Jbeta primers. Clones were read by immunoSEQ multiplex PCR, and TCRdb kept only the in-frame ones, dropping some. The sample carries a few hundred thousand clones, about three quarters recorded once. Sequencing was carried out using PBMCs. The receptors come from a young man in good health and CMV-seronegative.

The CDR3 is CASSHFEEQYF. The DNA for the CDR3 is TGTGCCAGCAGCCACTTTGAGGAGCAGTACTTC. V usage is TRBV11-2 and J usage is TRBJ2-5; no reliable D call. Germline CDR1 SGHAT, CDR2 FQNNGV. The CDR3 loop spans 11 amino acids. The V end was cut by 5 bases, the J end by 11 bases, with 12 bases between.

This clone was counted a few times. The V gene is TRBV9, the J gene TRBJ1-4, with D perhaps matching TRBD1 (5 bases). The CDR3 sequence is 15 residues long. Trimming removed 4 bases from V and 3 bases from J, with 13 bases in between. In germline, CDR1 is SGDLS, CDR2 YYNGEE. In nucleotides, the CDR3 is TGTGCCAGCAGCCCAGAGGGACTGGCTAATGAAAAACTGTTTTTT. Its translation is CASSPEGLANEKLFF.

The gene calls are TRBV7-2 and TRBJ2-7, with 12 bases identical to TRBD2. In germline, CDR1 is SGHTA, CDR2 FQGNSA. The CDR3 length is 18 residues. Trimming cost V 2 bases and J 0 bases; bases outside gene matches: 8. DNA of the CDR3: TGTGCCAGCAGCTTACCTAGCGGGAGGGCCATCCCCTCCTACGAGCAGTACTTC. Amino acid sequence: CASSLPSGRAIPSYEQYF. Full variable domain (remainder filled in from reference TRBV7-2 and TRBJ2-7): GAGVSQSPSNKVTEKGKDVELRCDPISGHTALYWYRQSLGQGLEFLIYFQGNSAPDKSGLPSDRFSAERTGGSVSTLTIQRTQQEDSAVYLCASSLPSGRAIPSYEQYFGPGTRLTVT.

The gene calls are TRBV28 and TRBJ1-5; D call uncertain. Trimming shortened V by 2 bases and J by 3 bases, and 14 bases separated the two germline ends. The CDR3 extends over 16 amino acids. Germline V gives CDR1 MDHEN, CDR2 SYDVKM. In DNA, the CDR3 is TGTGCCAGCAGTTTAGGTCGGGTAGCGGTCAATCAGCCCCAGCATTTT. Translating gives CASSLGRVAVNQPQHF. Full variable domain (outside the CDR3, taken from reference TRBV28 and TRBJ1-5): DVKVTQSSRYLVKRTGEKVFLECVQDMDHENMFWYRQDPGLGLRLIYFSYDVKMKEKGDIPEGYSVSREKKERFSLILESASTNQTSMYLCASSLGRVAVNQPQHFGDGTRLSIL.

The chain employs TRBV6-1 and TRBJ2-1; D not certain. Germline V gene lookup returns CDR1 MNHNS and CDR2 SASEGT. Between the trimmed V and J ends, which lost 1 base and 0 bases, there was a span of 13 bases. This CDR3 region has 17 residues. CDR3 DNA sequence: TGTGCCAGCAGTGAAGATGGTCTCTTGAGCTCCTACAATGAGCAGTTCTTC. The encoded protein is CASSEDGLLSSYNEQFF.

Concerning this clone: At one end, the junction sequence differs from germline, possibly due to a read error. The chain uses TRBV13 and TRBJ2-3, with TRBD1 matching 7 bases. CDR1 and CDR2 (germline): PRHDT, FYEKMQ (reference sequence). CDR3 length: 14 amino acids. The DNA of the CDR3 is TGTGCCAGCAGGTTAGACAGGGAATCAGATACGCAGTATTTT. This encodes CASRLDRESDTQYF. Drawing the rest from reference TRBV13 and TRBJ2-3, the complete variable domain is AAGVIQSPRHLIKEKRETATLKCYPIPRHDTVYWYQQGPGQDPQFLISFYEKMQSDKGSIPDRFSAQQFSDYHSELNMSSLELGDSALYFCASRLDRESDTQYFGPGTRLTVL.

V gene TRBV14 combines with J gene TRBJ1-2; 8 nucleotides line up with TRBD1. Looked up from germline, CDR1 is SGHDN and CDR2 is FVKESK. This CDR3 is 13 amino acids long. V dropped 5 bases and J dropped 9; count of bases not matched to a gene: 8. The CDR3 protein is CASSMNRGERYTF. The CDR3 bases are TGTGCCAGCAGCATGAACAGGGGGGAGCGCTACACCTTC.

There are a few counts of this clone. The V call is TRBV7-6, the J call TRBJ1-1; 7 nucleotides match TRBD1. The J segment lost 3 bases and the V segment lost 4 bases, leaving 5 bases of the junction unmatched. There are 14 residues in the CDR3. Germline values: CDR1 SGHVS, CDR2 FNYEAQ. In nucleotides, the CDR3 is TGTGCCAGCAGCTCCCGACAGGGCGACACTGAAGCTTTCTTT. This codes for CASSSRQGDTEAFF.

There are a few counts of this clone. The chain has TRBV6-1 and TRBJ2-1, with 8 nucleotides matching TRBD2. Germline CDR1 MNHNS, CDR2 SASEGT. V shed 2 bases, J shed 0 bases, and the junction held 0 bases outside the gene matches. This CDR3 comprises 15 residues. In nucleotides, the CDR3 is TGTGCCAGCAGTGAACTAGCGGGCTCCTACAATGAGCAGTTCTTC. This sequence encodes CASSELAGSYNEQFF.

This sequence joins TRBV6-5 and TRBJ2-7; 13 bases match TRBD2. CDR3 length equals 16 residues. Germline V gives CDR1 MNHEY, CDR2 SVGAGI. The V gene end was trimmed by 4 bases and the J gene end by 5 bases; junction bases not matched to a gene: 8. The CDR3 protein is CASSFRTSGRAHEQYF. The DNA for the CDR3 is TGTGCCAGCAGTTTCCGGACTAGCGGGAGAGCCCACGAGCAGTACTTC.

The V and J genes are TRBV9 and TRBJ2-3; 11 positions agree with TRBD2. The CDR3 runs 15 residues. Germline assignment: CDR1 SGDLS and CDR2 YYNGEE. With V trimmed by 3 bases and J by 1 base, 1 base remained unmatched. The CDR3 protein is CASSAGLAGTDTQYF. The CDR3 DNA follows: TGTGCCAGCAGCGCGGGACTAGCGGGCACAGATACGCAGTATTTT.

V gene TRBV7-6 combines with J gene TRBJ2-7, with no clear D. This CDR3 is 13 amino acids long. V lost 5 bases and J lost 0, with 8 bases in between. Germline CDR1 and CDR2: SGHVS and FNYEAQ. CDR3 sequence (DNA): TGTGCCAGCAGCCGTCTAGGCTCCTACGAGCAGTACTTC. As protein: CASSRLGSYEQYF.

The V call is TRBV7-2, the J call TRBJ1-1, with 7 bases identical to TRBD1. CDR3 length: 16 amino acids. V lost 4 bases, J lost 1 base, and 9 bases stayed unmatched. CDR1 and CDR2 from the germline V gene are SGHTA and FQGNSA. In DNA, the CDR3 is TGTGCCAGCAGCTCGGGCCGGGGACAGACGAACACTGAAGCTTTCTTT. Translation: CASSSGRGQTNTEAFF.

This clone was observed once. The chain has TRBV2 and TRBJ1-3, with TRBD1 identical over 11 bases. Trimming removed 4 bases from V and 4 bases from J; junction bases left unmatched: 3. Germline CDR1 reads SNHLY; CDR2 reads FYNNEI. The CDR3 totals 15 residues. Here the CDR3 DNA reads TGTGCCAGCAGTGGGACAGGGGGCGAGGGAAACACCATATATTTT. Translation: CASSGTGGEGNTIYF.

This clone showed up just once. The chain is built from TRBV28 and TRBJ2-7, with a weak D call TRBD2 (7 bases). Germline CDR1 MDHEN, CDR2 SYDVKM. V was pared by 2 bases and J by 3 bases, with 11 bases between. The CDR3 sequence is 14 residues long. The CDR3 nucleotides are TGTGCCAGCAGTTTAGGGGGAGGGGGCTACGAGCAGTACTTC. Its translation: CASSLGGGGYEQYF.

On this clone itself: At one of its ends the junction is not consistent with the germline gene, which may arise from a read error. CDR3 in amino acids: CASSLGETGKYTGELFF. For the CDR3, the DNA is TGTGCCAGCAGCTTAGGCGAAACCGGGAAATACACTGGGGAGCTGTTTTTT. This sequence joins TRBV5-4 and TRBJ2-2, with D possibly TRBD2 on 5 matching bases. CDR1 and CDR2 from the germline V gene are SGHNT and YYREEE (reference sequence). This CDR3 is built from 17 residues.

This rearrangement joins TRBV5-4 to TRBJ2-2, with a tentative D call TRBD2 (6 bases). The CDR3 is 18 amino acids. Germline CDR1 SGHNT, CDR2 YYREEE (reference sequence). V lost 4 bases to trimming and J lost 4 bases, with 23 bases between them. The CDR3 spells CASSPGTGTGVGTGELFF. In nucleotides, the CDR3 is TGTGCCAGCAGCCCCGGGACGGGTACGGGAGTGGGCACCGGGGAGCTGTTTTTT.

This clone turned up a few times. The chain joins TRBV11-3 to TRBJ2-7; 10 positions match TRBD1. The CDR3 spans 16 residues. J lost 2 bases, V lost 5 bases, and 9 bases had no gene match. The germline V gene has CDR1 SGHNT and CDR2 YENEEA. The CDR3 coding sequence is TGTGCCAGCAGCCAAAGTAGGGACAGGGGCCCCTACGAGCAGTACTTC. The encoded protein is CASSQSRDRGPYEQYF.

The chain combines TRBV27 with TRBJ2-7, with D maybe TRBD2 (5 bases). Germline CDR1 and CDR2: MNHEY and SMNVEV (reference sequence). V lost 2 bases, J lost 5 bases, and 10 bases lay in between. The CDR3 is 13 amino acids. The CDR3 loop is CASSLRRTDEQYF. CDR3 nucleotide sequence: TGTGCCAGCAGTTTAAGAAGGACTGACGAGCAGTACTTC.

CDR3 DNA: TGTGCCAGCCAAACAGGGGGAACTAATGAAAAACTGTTTTTT. Protein product: CASQTGGTNEKLFF. The gene calls are TRBV28 and TRBJ1-4; TRBD1 matches 8 bases. The CDR3 runs 14 residues. The germline gives CDR1 MDHEN, CDR2 SYDVKM. Losses at the gene ends were 8 bases for V and 1 base for J; bases not matched to a gene: 3. Based on the CDR3 plus reference TRBV28 and TRBJ1-4, the full variable domain is DVKVTQSSRYLVKRTGEKVFLECVQDMDHENMFWYRQDPGLGLRLIYFSYDVKMKEKGDIPEGYSVSREKKERFSLILESASTNQTSMYLCASQTGGTNEKLFFGSGTQLSVL.

This chain uses TRBV5-4 with TRBJ2-7, with a possible D match to TRBD1 (5 bases). The CDR3 extends over 14 amino acids. Trimming removed 4 bases at V and 3 bases at J, with 14 bases between. Germline assignment: CDR1 SGHNT and CDR2 YYREEE (reference sequence). DNA for the CDR3: TGTGCCAGCAGCAACCCGACAGTGAACTACGAGCAGTACTTC. Amino acid sequence: CASSNPTVNYEQYF.

This rearrangement joins TRBV7-8 to TRBJ1-2; D remains unclear. Looked up from germline, CDR1 is SGHVS and CDR2 is FQNEAQ. This CDR3 contains 11 residues. The V and J ends lost 5 bases and 8 bases respectively, with 9 bases between them. The CDR3 here is CASSEGSGYTF. The CDR3 DNA sequence: TGTGCCAGCAGCGAAGGGAGCGGCTACACCTTC.